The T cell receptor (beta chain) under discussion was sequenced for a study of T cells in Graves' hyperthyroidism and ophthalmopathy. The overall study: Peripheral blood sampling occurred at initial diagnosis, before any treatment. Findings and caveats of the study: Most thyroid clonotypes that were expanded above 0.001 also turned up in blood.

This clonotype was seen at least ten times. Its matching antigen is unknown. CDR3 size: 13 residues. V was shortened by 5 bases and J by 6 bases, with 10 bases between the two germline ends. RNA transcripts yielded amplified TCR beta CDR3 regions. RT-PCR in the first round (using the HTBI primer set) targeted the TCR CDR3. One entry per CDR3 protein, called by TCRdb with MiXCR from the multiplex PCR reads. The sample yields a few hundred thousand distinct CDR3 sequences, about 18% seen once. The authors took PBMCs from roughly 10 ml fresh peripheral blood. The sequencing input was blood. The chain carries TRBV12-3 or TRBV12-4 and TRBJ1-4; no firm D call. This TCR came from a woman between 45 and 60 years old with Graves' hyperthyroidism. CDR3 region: CASSHRKYEKLFF. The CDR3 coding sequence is TGTGCCAGCAGTCATAGGAAGTATGAAAAACTGTTTTTT.